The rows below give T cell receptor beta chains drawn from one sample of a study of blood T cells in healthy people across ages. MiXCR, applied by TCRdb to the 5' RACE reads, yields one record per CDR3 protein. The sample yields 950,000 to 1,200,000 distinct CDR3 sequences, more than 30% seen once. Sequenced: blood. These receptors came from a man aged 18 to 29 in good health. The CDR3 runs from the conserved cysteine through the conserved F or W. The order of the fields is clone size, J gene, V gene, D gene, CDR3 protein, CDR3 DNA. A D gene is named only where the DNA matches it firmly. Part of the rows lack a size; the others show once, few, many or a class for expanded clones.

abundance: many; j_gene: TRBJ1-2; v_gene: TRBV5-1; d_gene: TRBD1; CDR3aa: CASSLDQGANYGYTF; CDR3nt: TGCGCCAGCAGCTTGGATCAGGGGGCCAACTATGGCTACACCTTC
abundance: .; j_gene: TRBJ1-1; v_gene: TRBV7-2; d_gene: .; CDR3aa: CASSLVLSSTEAFF; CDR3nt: TGTGCCAGCAGCTTAGTACTTTCCAGCACTGAAGCTTTCTTT
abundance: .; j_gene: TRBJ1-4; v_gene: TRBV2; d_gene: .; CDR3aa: CASSGDLNEKLFF; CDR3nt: TGTGCCAGCTCAGGGGACTTAAATGAAAAACTGTTTTTT
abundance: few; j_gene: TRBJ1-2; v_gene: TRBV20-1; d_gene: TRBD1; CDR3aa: CSARDFGTGAYGYTF; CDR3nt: TGCAGTGCTAGAGATTTCGGGACAGGGGCCTATGGCTACACCTTC
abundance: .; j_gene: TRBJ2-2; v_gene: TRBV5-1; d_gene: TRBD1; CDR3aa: CASSDYGQGAGELFF; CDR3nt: TGCGCCAGCAGCGATTACGGACAGGGGGCCGGGGAGCTGTTTTTT
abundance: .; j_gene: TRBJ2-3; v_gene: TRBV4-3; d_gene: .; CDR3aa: CASSQDPLGSTDTQYF; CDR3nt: TGCGCCAGCAGCCAAGATCCCTTGGGGTCCACAGATACGCAGTATTTT
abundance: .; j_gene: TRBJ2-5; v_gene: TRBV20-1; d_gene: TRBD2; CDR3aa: CSTSGGGLYQETQYF; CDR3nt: TGCAGTACTAGCGGTGGGGGGCTATACCAAGAGACCCAGTACTTC
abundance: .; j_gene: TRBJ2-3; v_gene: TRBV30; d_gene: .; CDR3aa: CAWRQEGGTDTQYF; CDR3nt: TGTGCCTGGCGACAGGAGGGGGGCACAGATACGCAGTATTTT
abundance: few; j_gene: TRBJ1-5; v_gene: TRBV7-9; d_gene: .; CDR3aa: CASSYTGDPNQPQHF; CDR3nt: TGTGCCAGCAGCTACACGGGGGATCCCAATCAGCCCCAGCATTTT
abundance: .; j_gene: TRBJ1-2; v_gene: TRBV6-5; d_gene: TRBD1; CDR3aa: CASSLLTGNYGYTF; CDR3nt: TGTGCCAGCAGTCTACTGACAGGGAACTATGGCTACACCTTC
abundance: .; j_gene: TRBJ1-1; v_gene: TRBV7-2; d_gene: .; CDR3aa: CASSRPGPTEAFF; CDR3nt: TGTGCCAGCAGCCGTCCCGGGCCCACTGAAGCTTTCTTT
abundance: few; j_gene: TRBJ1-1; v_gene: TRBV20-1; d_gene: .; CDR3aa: CSAVTQTGSNTEAFF; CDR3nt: TGCAGTGCCGTGACGCAGACAGGTTCGAACACTGAAGCTTTCTTT
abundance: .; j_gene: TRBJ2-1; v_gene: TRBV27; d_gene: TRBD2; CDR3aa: CASSRAGGNEQFF; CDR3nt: TGTGCCAGCAGTAGAGCGGGGGGGAATGAGCAGTTCTTC
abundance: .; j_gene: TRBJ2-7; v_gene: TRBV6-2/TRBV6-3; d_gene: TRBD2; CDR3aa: CASTLRTSGDPRNEQYF; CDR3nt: TGTGCCAGCACCCTACGGACTAGCGGGGACCCGCGCAATGAGCAGTACTTC
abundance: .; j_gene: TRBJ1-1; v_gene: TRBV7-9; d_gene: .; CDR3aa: CASTSTVRNTEAFF; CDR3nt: TGTGCCAGCACCTCTACCGTGAGGAACACTGAAGCTTTCTTT
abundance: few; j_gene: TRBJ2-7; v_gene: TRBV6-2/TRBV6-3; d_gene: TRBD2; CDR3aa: CAIQTSGGSYEQYF; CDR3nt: TGTGCCATCCAGACTAGCGGGGGTTCCTACGAGCAGTACTTC
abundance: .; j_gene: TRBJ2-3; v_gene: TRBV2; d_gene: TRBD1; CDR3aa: CASSASGDRTDMQYF; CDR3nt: TGTGCCAGCAGTGCATCCGGGGACAGAACAGATATGCAGTATTTT
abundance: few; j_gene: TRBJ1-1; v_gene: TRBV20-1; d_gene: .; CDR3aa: CSARDGGEAFF; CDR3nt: TGCAGTGCTAGAGACGGAGGTGAAGCTTTCTTT
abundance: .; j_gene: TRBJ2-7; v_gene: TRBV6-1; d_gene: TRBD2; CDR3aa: CASSSPGTSGVSYEQYF; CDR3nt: TGTGCCAGCAGCTCACCCGGGACTAGCGGGGTCTCCTACGAGCAGTACTTC
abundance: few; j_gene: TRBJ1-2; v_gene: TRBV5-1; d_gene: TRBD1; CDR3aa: CASSSGGQGAFYGYTF; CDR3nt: TGCGCCAGCAGCTCGGGAGGACAGGGAGCATTCTATGGCTACACCTTC
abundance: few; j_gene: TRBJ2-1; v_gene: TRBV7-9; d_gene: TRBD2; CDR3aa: CASSLGASGYTSEQFF; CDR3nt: TGTGCCAGCAGCTTAGGGGCTAGCGGGTATACAAGTGAGCAGTTCTTC
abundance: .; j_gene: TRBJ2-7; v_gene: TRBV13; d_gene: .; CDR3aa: CASSLYGGPSYEQYF; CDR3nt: TGTGCCAGCAGCTTATATGGGGGGCCTTCCTACGAGCAGTACTTC
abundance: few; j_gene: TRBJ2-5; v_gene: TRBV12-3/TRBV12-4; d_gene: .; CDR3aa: CASQGQISDNEQYF; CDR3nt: TGTGCCAGCCAAGGCCAGATTTCAGACAATGAGCAGTACTTC
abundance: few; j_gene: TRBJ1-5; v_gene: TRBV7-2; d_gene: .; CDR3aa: CASSLQNSNQPQHF; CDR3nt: TGTGCCAGCAGCTTACAGAATAGCAATCAGCCCCAGCATTTT
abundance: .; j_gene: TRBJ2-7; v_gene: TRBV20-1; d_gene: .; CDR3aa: CSARGDKYEQYF; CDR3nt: TGCAGTGCTAGGGGGGACAAGTACGAGCAGTACTTC
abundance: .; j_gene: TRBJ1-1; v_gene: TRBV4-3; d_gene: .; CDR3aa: CASSQLGQMNTEAFF; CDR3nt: TGCGCCAGCAGCCAACTCGGGCAGATGAACACTGAAGCTTTCTTT
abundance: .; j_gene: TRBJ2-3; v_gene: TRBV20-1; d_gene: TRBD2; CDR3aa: CSSSGHASTDTQYF; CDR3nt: TGCAGTAGTAGCGGGCATGCTAGCACAGATACGCAGTATTTT
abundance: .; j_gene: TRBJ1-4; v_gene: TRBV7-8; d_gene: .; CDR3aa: CASSLTGNEKLFF; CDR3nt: TGTGCCAGCAGCTTAACAGGGAACGAAAAACTGTTTTTT
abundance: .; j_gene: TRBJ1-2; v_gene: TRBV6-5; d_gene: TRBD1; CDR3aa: CASRTTGDYGYTF; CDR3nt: TGTGCCAGCAGAACGACAGGGGACTATGGCTACACCTTC
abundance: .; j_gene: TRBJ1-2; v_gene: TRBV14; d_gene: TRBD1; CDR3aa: CASSHWDRLNYGYTF; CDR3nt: TGTGCCAGCAGCCACTGGGACAGACTCAACTATGGCTACACCTTC
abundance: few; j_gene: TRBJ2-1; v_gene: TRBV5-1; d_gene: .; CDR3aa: CASSLDTRSIEQFF; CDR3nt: TGCGCCAGCAGCTTGGATACTAGAAGCATTGAGCAGTTCTTC
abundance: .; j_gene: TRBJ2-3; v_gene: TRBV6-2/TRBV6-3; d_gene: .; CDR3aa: CASSYVPGSSIDTQYF; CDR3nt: TGTGCCAGCAGTTACGTTCCAGGATCTAGCATAGATACGCAGTATTTT
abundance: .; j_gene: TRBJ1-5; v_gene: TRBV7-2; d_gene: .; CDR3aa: CASSPWGGLSNQPQHF; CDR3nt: TGTGCCAGCAGCCCATGGGGGGGCTTAAGCAATCAGCCCCAGCATTTT
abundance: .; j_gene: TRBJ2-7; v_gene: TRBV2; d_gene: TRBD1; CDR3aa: CASSREPGQEFLKVNEQYF; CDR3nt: TGTGCCAGCAGTCGAGAGCCGGGACAGGAATTCTTGAAAGTCAATGAGCAGTACTTC
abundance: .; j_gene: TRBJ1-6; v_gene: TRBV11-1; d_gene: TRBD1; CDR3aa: CASSLNRGDTPLHF; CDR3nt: TGTGCCAGCAGCTTAAACAGGGGTGATACACCCCTCCACTTT
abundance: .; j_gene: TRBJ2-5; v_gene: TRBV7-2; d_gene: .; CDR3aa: CASSSSTIRETQYF; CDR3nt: TGTGCCAGCAGCTCCTCGACGATTCGGGAGACCCAGTACTTC
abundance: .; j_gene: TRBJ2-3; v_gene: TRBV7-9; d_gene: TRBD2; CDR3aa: CASSLSGRGGDDTQYF; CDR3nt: TGTGCCAGCAGCCTCTCCGGGCGGGGGGGCGACGATACGCAGTATTTT
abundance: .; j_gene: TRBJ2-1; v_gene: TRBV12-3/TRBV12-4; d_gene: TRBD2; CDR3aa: CASSTGLAGNNEQFF; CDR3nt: TGTGCCAGCAGTACGGGACTAGCGGGGAATAATGAGCAGTTCTTC
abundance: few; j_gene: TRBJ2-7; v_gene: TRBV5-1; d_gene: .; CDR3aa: CASSLGQASSYEQYF; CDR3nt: TGCGCCAGCAGCTTGGGACAGGCGAGCTCCTACGAGCAGTACTTC
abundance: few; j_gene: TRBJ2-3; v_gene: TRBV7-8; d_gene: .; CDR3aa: CASSLEGGPTDTQYF; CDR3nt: TGTGCCAGCAGCTTAGAGGGCGGGCCCACAGATACGCAGTATTTT
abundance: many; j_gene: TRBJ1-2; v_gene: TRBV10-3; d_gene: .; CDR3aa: CAISRTDYGYTF; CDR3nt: TGTGCCATCAGTAGGACAGATTATGGCTACACCTTC
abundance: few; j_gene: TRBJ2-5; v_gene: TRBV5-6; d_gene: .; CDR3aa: CASSSISDSQETQYF; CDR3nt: TGTGCCAGCAGTTCTATTTCGGACTCCCAAGAGACCCAGTACTTC
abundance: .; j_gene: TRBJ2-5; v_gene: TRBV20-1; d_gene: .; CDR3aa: CSARQGIEGTQYF; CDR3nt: TGCAGTGCTAGACAGGGGATAGAGGGGACCCAGTACTTC
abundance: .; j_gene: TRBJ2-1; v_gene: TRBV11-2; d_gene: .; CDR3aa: CASSLMGLPYNGQFF; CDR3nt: TGTGCCAGCAGCTTAATGGGACTTCCCTACAATGGGCAGTTCTTC
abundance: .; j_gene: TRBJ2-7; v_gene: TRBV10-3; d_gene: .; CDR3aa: CATATTGSYEQYF; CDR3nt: TGTGCCACGGCGACGACAGGATCCTACGAGCAGTACTTC
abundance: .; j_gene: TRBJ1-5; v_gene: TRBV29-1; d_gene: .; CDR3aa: CSVVNSNQPQHF; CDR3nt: TGCAGCGTTGTCAACAGCAATCAGCCCCAGCATTTT
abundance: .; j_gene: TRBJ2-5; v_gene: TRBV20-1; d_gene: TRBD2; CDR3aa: CSARDRTSGGYQETQYF; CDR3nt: TGCAGTGCTAGAGATCGGACTAGCGGGGGGTACCAAGAGACCCAGTACTTC
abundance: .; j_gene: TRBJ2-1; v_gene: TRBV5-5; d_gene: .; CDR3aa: CASSQDGGLRNNEQFF; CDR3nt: TGTGCCAGCAGCCAAGACGGAGGGCTTCGCAACAATGAGCAGTTCTTC
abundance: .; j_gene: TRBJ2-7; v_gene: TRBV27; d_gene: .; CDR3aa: CASSFPRPPATSLEQYF; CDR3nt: TGTGCCAGCAGTTTTCCACGTCCGCCTGCTACCTCCCTCGAGCAGTACTTC
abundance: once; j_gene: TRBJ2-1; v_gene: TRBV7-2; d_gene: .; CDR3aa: CASTPSGRPSSEQFF; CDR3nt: TGTGCCAGCACTCCGTCGGGACGGCCATCGTCGGAGCAGTTCTTC
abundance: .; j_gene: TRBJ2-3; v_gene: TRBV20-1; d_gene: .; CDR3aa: CSAREGCTDTQYF; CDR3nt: TGCAGTGCTAGGGAAGGTTGCACAGATACGCAGTATTTT
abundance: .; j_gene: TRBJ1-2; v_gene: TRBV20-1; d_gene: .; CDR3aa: CSAREEGQGYGYTF; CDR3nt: TGCAGTGCTAGAGAGGAGGGCCAAGGATATGGCTACACCTTC
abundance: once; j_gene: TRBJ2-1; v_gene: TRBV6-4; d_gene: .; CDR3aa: CASRQQPAYNEQFF; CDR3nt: TGTGCCAGCAGACAACAGCCAGCCTACAATGAGCAGTTCTTC
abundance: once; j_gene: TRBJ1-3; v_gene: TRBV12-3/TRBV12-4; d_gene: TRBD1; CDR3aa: CASRGRGPGNTIYF; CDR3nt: TGTGCCAGCCGGGGGAGGGGGCCTGGAAACACCATATATTTT
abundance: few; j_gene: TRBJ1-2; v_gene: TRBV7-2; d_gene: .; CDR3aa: CASSLRGGGWEDYGYTF; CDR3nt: TGTGCCAGCAGCTTAAGGGGGGGGGGCTGGGAAGACTATGGCTACACCTTC